Below are 18 T cell receptor beta chains sequenced from a single sample in a study of T cell repertoires in cytomegalovirus infection. TCRdb itself ran the reads through MiXCR, one entry per CDR3 protein. The sample contains about 140,000 distinct CDR3 sequences, about 6% of which appear only once. The sample taken for sequencing was PBMCs. The receptor source for this set is a human donor in good health (CMV status not recorded). Some clones in this sample may be carry-over from other donors' samples.

This chain joins TRBV2 and TRBJ1-5; D is perhaps TRBD1 (5 bases). V shed 6 bases and J shed 3 bases, with 12 bases lying between them. The CDR3 sequence is 14 residues long. Per germline, CDR1 SNHLY and CDR2 FYNNEI. CDR3 sequence reads: CASRPQDNNQPQHF. Here the CDR3 DNA reads TGTGCCAGCAGACCCCAGGACAACAATCAGCCCCAGCATTTT.

The chain joins TRBV5-1 to TRBJ1-6; TRBD1 might be the D (5 bases). This CDR3 has 15 amino acids. The germline V gene encodes CDR1 SGHRS and CDR2 YFSETQ. V was cut by 4 bases and J by 6 bases, with 14 bases left in between. CDR3 protein: CASSPQTVGNSPLHF. In nucleotides, the CDR3 is TGCGCCAGCAGCCCCCAGACAGTGGGTAATTCACCCCTCCACTTT.

This clonotype was counted at least ten times. The gene calls are TRBV29-1 and TRBJ1-3, with 7 bases matching TRBD1. Germline loops: CDR1 SQVTM, CDR2 ANQGSEA. V dropped 3 bases and J dropped 0; count of bases not matched to a gene: 2. The CDR3 totals 14 residues. The CDR3 loop is CSVDQGGSGNTIYF. In nucleotides, the CDR3 is TGCAGCGTTGACCAGGGGGGCTCTGGAAACACCATATATTTT.

This clonotype has at least ten counts. The V and J genes are TRBV5-8 and TRBJ1-1, with D tentatively TRBD1 (5 bases). The CDR3 contains 15 residues. The germline CDR1 and CDR2 sequences are SGHTS and YDEGEE. Deletions cut 4 bases from V and 4 bases from J, with 17 bases between. DNA of the CDR3: TGTGCCAGCAGCGTCGGTGGGGGGGGAGGCACTGAAGCTTTCTTT. This gives the protein CASSVGGGGGTEAFF.

The table lists this clonotype with many counts. J is TRBJ1-1 and V is TRBV7-2; TRBD1 is a possible D gene (5 bases). This CDR3 contains 17 residues. The germline gives CDR1 SGHTA, CDR2 FQGNSA. The ends were cut back, 5 bases at V and 4 bases at J, with 23 bases in the middle. The CDR3 here is CASSRGPGVADVTEAFF. Here the CDR3 DNA reads TGTGCCAGCAGCCGTGGACCGGGGGTCGCTGACGTCACTGAAGCTTTCTTT.

Comment on this clonotype: At one of its ends the junction is not consistent with the germline gene, which may arise from a read error. Written as DNA, the CDR3 is TGCAGTGCCCCTCCCGGGGACATCCTTTTCGGGATCTTT. The encoded protein is CSAPPGDILFGIF. J is TRBJ1-1 and V is TRBV20-1; TRBD1 might be the D (6 bases). Germline CDR1 and CDR2: DFQATT and SNEGSKA (reference sequence). CDR3 size: 13 residues.

This clonotype was observed many times. Here the CDR3 reads CASSLAGVYTDTQYF. CDR3 coding DNA: TGTGCCAGCAGCTTAGCGGGGGTCTACACAGATACGCAGTATTTT. V gene TRBV7-2 combines with J gene TRBJ2-3, with D possibly being TRBD1 or TRBD2 (5 bases each). Trimming took 0 bases from V and 2 from J, leaving 9 bases between them. The CDR3 contains 15 residues. Germline-derived CDR1 and CDR2 are SGHTA and FQGNSA.

This clonotype came up many times. The genes are TRBV28 and TRBJ2-1; 7 nucleotides align to TRBD1. The V segment lost 5 bases and the J segment 2 bases; nucleotides outside the gene matches: 6. Germline values: CDR1 MDHEN, CDR2 SYDVKM. This CDR3 region has 15 residues. In DNA form, the CDR3 reads TGTGCCAGCAGTCTCAACAGGGGACCCTACAATGAGCAGTTCTTC. Protein product: CASSLNRGPYNEQFF.

The gene calls are TRBV7-2 and TRBJ2-2, with D maybe TRBD2 (7 bases). The CDR3 length is 19 residues. Germline V gives CDR1 SGHTA, CDR2 FQGNSA. V lost 2 bases and J 5 bases, leaving 24 bases between the germline ends. In DNA, the CDR3 is TGTGCCAGCAGCTTAAAGGGGCCAGGGGCGGGGGCCCCGACCGGGGAGCTGTTTTTT. It translates to CASSLKGPGAGAPTGELFF.

This clonotype occurred a few times. The V and J genes are TRBV28 and TRBJ2-7, with D unclear. Germline V gene sequence: CDR1 MDHEN, CDR2 SYDVKM. Trimming stripped 2 bases from V and 3 bases from J, with 14 bases between. The CDR3 extends over 15 amino acids. This chain's CDR3 is CASSLVSDWNYEQYF. In DNA form, the CDR3 reads TGTGCCAGCAGTTTAGTTTCCGATTGGAACTACGAGCAGTACTTC.

V gene TRBV2 combines with J gene TRBJ1-1; a possible D gene is TRBD1 (6 bases). The CDR3 length is 13 residues. Trimming shortened V by 7 bases and J by 4 bases, and 13 bases separated the two germline ends. The V gene's germline CDR1 is SNHLY and CDR2 FYNNEI. CDR3 sequence reads: CASTIQGGTEAFF. DNA of the CDR3: TGTGCCAGCACCATACAGGGAGGCACTGAAGCTTTCTTT.

The genes are TRBV4-2 and TRBJ2-6; D is unclear. The CDR3 consists of 16 residues. V was shortened by 0 bases and J by 4 bases, with 10 bases between the two germline ends. Looked up from germline, CDR1 is LGHNA and CDR2 is YNFKEQ. CDR3 nucleotide sequence: TGTGCCAGCAGCCAAGAGCAGGCTTCAGGGGCCAACGTCCTGACTTTC. Protein sequence: CASSQEQASGANVLTF.

In its sample, this clonotype was seen many times. The V and J genes are TRBV24-1 and TRBJ2-5, with D uncertain. The CDR3 loop spans 13 amino acids. Deletions cut 2 bases from V and 5 bases from J, with 8 bases between. Looked up from germline, CDR1 is KGHDR and CDR2 is SFDVKD. The DNA of the CDR3 is TGTGCCACCAGTGATTACGGCGCGGAGACCCAGTACTTC. This translates into CATSDYGAETQYF.

This clonotype was counted many times. J is TRBJ2-5 and V is TRBV19, with TRBD2 identical over 10 bases. The CDR3 runs 16 residues. Per germline, CDR1 LNHDA and CDR2 SQIVND (reference sequence). Germline trimming cut 4 bases from V and 6 bases from J; bases unmatched to any gene: 11. The CDR3 here is CASSTGGLAGGQTQYF. DNA of the CDR3: TGTGCCAGTAGTACGGGAGGGTTAGCGGGGGGCCAGACCCAGTACTTC.

This clonotype was found many times. The rearrangement joins TRBV29-1 to TRBJ1-1; 8 bases fit TRBD1. V shed 1 base, J shed 4 bases, and the junction held 5 bases outside the gene matches. Germline assignment: CDR1 SQVTM and CDR2 ANQGSEA. The CDR3 length is 14 residues. The CDR3 here is CSVEGTGLGTEAFF. CDR3 sequence (DNA): TGCAGCGTTGAAGGGACAGGGTTGGGCACTGAAGCTTTCTTT. The whole variable domain, remainder taken from reference TRBV29-1 and TRBJ1-1, is SAVISQKPSRDICQRGTSLTIQCQVDSQVTMMFWYRQQPGQSLTLIATANQGSEATYESGFVIDKFPISRPNLTFSTLTVSNMSPEDSSIYLCSVEGTGLGTEAFFGQGTRLTVV.

In this sample, this clonotype turned up many times. The V gene is TRBV7-8, the J gene TRBJ2-2; D remains ambiguous. The ends were cut back, 1 base at V and 2 bases at J, with 14 bases in the middle. The CDR3 is 17 amino acids. Germline assignment: CDR1 SGHVS and CDR2 FQNEAQ. CDR3 amino acids: CASSLGALLLNTGELFF. CDR3 in DNA: TGTGCCAGCAGCTTAGGTGCGCTCCTCCTTAACACCGGGGAGCTGTTTTTT.

In its sample, this clonotype was seen many times. V gene TRBV5-1 combines with J gene TRBJ1-1, with unresolved D. The CDR3 contains 13 residues. Trimming left V 0 bases short and J 0 bases short, with 3 bases between. Germline CDR1 reads SGHRS; CDR2 reads YFSETQ. This chain's CDR3 is CASSLELNTEAFF. Here the CDR3 DNA reads TGCGCCAGCAGCTTGGAGTTGAACACTGAAGCTTTCTTT.

This clonotype was seen a few times. The chain recombines TRBV5-1 with TRBJ2-3, with 8 bases aligning to TRBD1. Trimming removed 4 bases from V and 1 base from J; junction bases left unmatched: 8. CDR3 size: 16 residues. The germline V gene encodes CDR1 SGHRS and CDR2 YFSETQ. This CDR3 is CASSPAGQGGTDTQYF. In DNA, the CDR3 is TGCGCCAGCAGCCCCGCTGGACAGGGAGGCACAGATACGCAGTATTTT.